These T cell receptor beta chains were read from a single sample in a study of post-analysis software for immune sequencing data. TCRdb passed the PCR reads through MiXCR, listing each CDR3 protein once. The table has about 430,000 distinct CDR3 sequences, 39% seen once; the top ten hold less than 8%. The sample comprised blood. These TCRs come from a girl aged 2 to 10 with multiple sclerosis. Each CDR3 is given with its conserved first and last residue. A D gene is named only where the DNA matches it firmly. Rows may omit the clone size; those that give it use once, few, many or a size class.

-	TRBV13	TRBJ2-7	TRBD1	CASSLEPGQGAYEQYF	TGTGCCAGCAGCTTAGAACCGGGACAGGGGGCATACGAGCAGTACTTC
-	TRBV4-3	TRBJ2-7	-	CASSQVWVGAEYEQYF	TGCGCCAGCAGCCAAGTGTGGGTGGGGGCAGAGTACGAGCAGTACTTC
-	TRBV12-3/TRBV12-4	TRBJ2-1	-	CASSGLPNEQFF	TGTGCCAGCAGCGGACTACCCAATGAGCAGTTCTTC
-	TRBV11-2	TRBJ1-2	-	CASSLDVGFRDGYTF	TGTGCCAGCAGCTTAGATGTGGGGTTCCGCGATGGCTACACCTTC
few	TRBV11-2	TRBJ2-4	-	CASSLRQNRISILAKNIQYF	TGTGCCAGCAGCTTAAGACAGAATCGTATCTCAATCCTAGCCAAAAACATTCAGTACTTC
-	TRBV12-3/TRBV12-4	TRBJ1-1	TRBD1	CTSRADRAGSFF	TGTACCAGCAGGGCGGACAGGGCCGGGTCTTTCTTT
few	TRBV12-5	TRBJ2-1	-	CASGLVYGHTPPDEQFF	TGTGCTAGTGGTTTGGTATATGGACATACTCCCCCCGATGAGCAGTTCTTC
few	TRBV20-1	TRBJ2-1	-	CSARDPVLAYNEQFF	TGCAGTGCTAGAGATCCGGTACTTGCCTACAATGAGCAGTTCTTC
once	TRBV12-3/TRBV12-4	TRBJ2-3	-	CASGGADTQYF	TGTGCCAGCGGGGGAGCGGATACGCAGTATTTT
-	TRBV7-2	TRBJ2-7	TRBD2	CASNRSGTSGSYEQYF	TGTGCCAGCAACCGGTCGGGGACTAGCGGGAGCTACGAGCAGTACTTC
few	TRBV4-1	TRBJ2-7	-	CASSPTPQGHEQYF	TGCGCCAGCAGCCCAACACCCCAGGGGCACGAGCAGTACTTC
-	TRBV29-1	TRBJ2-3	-	CSFRTDATDTQYF	TGCAGCTTCCGGACAGACGCCACAGATACGCAGTATTTT
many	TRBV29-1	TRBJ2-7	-	CSVELAASSYEQYF	TGCAGCGTTGAACTTGCGGCAAGCTCCTACGAGCAGTACTTC
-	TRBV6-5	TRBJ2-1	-	CASSYSGIEQFF	TGTGCCAGCAGTTACTCTGGAATAGAGCAGTTCTTC
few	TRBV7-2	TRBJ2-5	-	CASSLDGGLQETQYF	TGTGCCAGCAGCTTAGACGGCGGTTTACAAGAGACCCAGTACTTC
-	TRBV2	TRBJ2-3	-	CASGVDTQYF	TGTGCCAGCGGGGTAGATACGCAGTATTTT
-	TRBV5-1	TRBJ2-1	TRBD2	CASSLLERGPNNEQFF	TGCGCCAGCAGCTTACTCGAGCGGGGGCCTAACAATGAGCAGTTCTTC
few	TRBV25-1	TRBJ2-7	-	CASSEVDSYEQYF	TGTGCCAGCAGTGAGGTGGATTCCTACGAGCAGTACTTC
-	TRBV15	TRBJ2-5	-	CATSVGSGKTQYF	TGTGCCACCAGCGTCGGATCGGGGAAGACCCAGTACTTC
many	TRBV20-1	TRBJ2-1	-	CSARYLGEQFF	TGCAGTGCTAGATATCTCGGGGAGCAGTTCTTC
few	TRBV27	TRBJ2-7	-	CASRPGQTYEQYF	TGTGCCAGCAGACCGGGCCAGACCTACGAGCAGTACTTC
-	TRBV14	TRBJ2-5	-	CASSQDRVRQPQETQYF	TGTGCCAGCAGCCAAGATCGAGTGAGACAGCCCCAAGAGACCCAGTACTTC
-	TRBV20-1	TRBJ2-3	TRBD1	CSARVWAPGQGGLYTQYF	TGCAGTGCTAGAGTATGGGCTCCGGGACAGGGGGGCTTATACACGCAGTATTTT
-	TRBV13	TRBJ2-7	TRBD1	CASSLRFGTGLYEQYF	TGTGCCAGCAGCCTTAGGTTCGGGACAGGGCTCTACGAGCAGTACTTC
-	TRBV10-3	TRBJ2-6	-	CAISDGYGANVLTF	TGTGCCATCAGTGACGGGTACGGGGCCAACGTCCTGACTTTC
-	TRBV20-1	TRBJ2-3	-	CSARAGVAGGRTDTQYF	TGCAGTGCTAGAGCTGGGGTCGCCGGGGGGCGCACAGATACGCAGTATTTT
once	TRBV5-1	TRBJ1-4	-	CASSRSDENEKLFF	TGCGCCAGCAGCAGATCGGATGAGAATGAAAAACTGTTTTTT
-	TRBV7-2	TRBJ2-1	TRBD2	CASSSPSGRARNEQFF	TGTGCCAGCAGCTCCCCTAGCGGGAGGGCTCGGAATGAGCAGTTCTTC
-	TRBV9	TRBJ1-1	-	CASSPRLGPNTEAFF	TGTGCCAGCAGCCCGCGACTTGGTCCGAACACTGAAGCTTTCTTT
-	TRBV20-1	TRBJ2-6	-	CSATTFSGANVLTF	TGCAGTGCTACTACATTCTCTGGGGCCAACGTCCTGACTTTC
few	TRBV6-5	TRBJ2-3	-	CASSYSWGDPRSTDTQYF	TGTGCCAGCAGTTATAGTTGGGGCGATCCACGGAGCACAGATACGCAGTATTTT
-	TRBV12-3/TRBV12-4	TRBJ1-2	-	CDSSSGNGYTF	TGTGACAGCAGTTCAGGAAACGGCTACACCTTC
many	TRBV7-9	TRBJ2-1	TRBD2	CASSLLAGGNNEQFF	TGTGCCAGCAGCTTACTAGCGGGAGGGAACAATGAGCAGTTCTTC
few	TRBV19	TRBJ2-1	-	CASKVGKGYNEQFF	TGTGCCAGTAAAGTCGGGAAGGGGTACAATGAGCAGTTCTTC
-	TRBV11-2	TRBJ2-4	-	CASSVGGEVDIQYF	TGTGCCAGCAGCGTTGGGGGTGAAGTAGACATTCAGTACTTC
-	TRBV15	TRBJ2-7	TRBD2	CATRDPGLADYEQYF	TGTGCCACCAGAGACCCGGGACTAGCGGATTACGAGCAGTACTTC
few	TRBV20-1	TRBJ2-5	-	CSARDRRNQETQYF	TGCAGTGCTAGAGATCGGCGGAACCAAGAGACCCAGTACTTC
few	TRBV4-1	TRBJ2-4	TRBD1	CASSPRGQGENIQYF	TGCGCCAGCAGCCCCCGGGGACAGGGGGAAAACATTCAGTACTTC
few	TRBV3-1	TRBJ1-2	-	CASSQDEGLGVDGYTF	TGTGCCAGCAGCCAAGATGAAGGACTGGGGGTAGATGGCTACACCTTC
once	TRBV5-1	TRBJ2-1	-	CASSWTERTYNEQFF	TGCGCCAGCAGCTGGACAGAACGAACATACAATGAGCAGTTCTTC
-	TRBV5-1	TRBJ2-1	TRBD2	CASSPSGGYNEQVF	TGCGCCAGCAGCCCAAGCGGGGGCTACAATGAGCAGGTCTTC
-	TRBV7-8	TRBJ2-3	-	CASSPSYIAVRNTDTQYF	TGTGCCAGCAGCCCCTCCTACATAGCCGTCCGGAACACAGATACGCAGTATTTT
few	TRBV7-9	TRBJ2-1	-	CASSPQPGRGPRGEQFF	TGTGCCAGCAGCCCCCAGCCCGGGAGGGGGCCTCGGGGCGAGCAGTTCTTC
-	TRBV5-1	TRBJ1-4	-	CASRLGRTNEKLFF	TGCGCCAGCAGGCTTGGACGGACTAATGAAAAACTGTTTTTT
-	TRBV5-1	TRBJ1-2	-	CASSLEGQEGYTF	TGCGCCAGCAGCTTGGAAGGCCAAGAGGGCTACACCTTC
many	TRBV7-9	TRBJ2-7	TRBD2	CASSLVEAGDPYEQYF	TGTGCCAGCAGCTTAGTCGAGGCGGGAGACCCCTACGAGCAGTACTTC
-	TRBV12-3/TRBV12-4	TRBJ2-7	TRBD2	CASSPALAGDVYEQYF	TGTGCCAGCAGTCCCGCGCTAGCGGGAGATGTCTACGAGCAGTACTTC
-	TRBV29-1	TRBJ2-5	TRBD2	CSVGGLVGSPETQYF	TGCAGCGTTGGTGGACTAGTTGGTAGTCCAGAGACCCAGTACTTC
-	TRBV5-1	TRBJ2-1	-	CASRTTGASGDEQFF	TGCGCCAGCAGAACTACAGGGGCTTCGGGGGACGAGCAGTTCTTC
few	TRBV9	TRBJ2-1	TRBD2	CASSVDPGLPNNEQFF	TGTGCCAGCAGCGTAGACCCGGGACTACCCAACAATGAGCAGTTCTTC
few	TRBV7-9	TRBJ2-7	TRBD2	CASSPLGGNLWYEQYF	TGTGCCAGCAGCCCCCTGGGGGGGAATCTATGGTACGAGCAGTACTTC
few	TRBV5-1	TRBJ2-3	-	CASSLGYGRDTQYF	TGCGCCAGCAGCCTGGGATATGGAAGAGATACGCAGTATTTT
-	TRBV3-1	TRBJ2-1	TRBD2	CASSPSGRGFNEQFF	TGTGCCAGCAGCCCTAGCGGGAGAGGGTTCAATGAGCAGTTCTTC
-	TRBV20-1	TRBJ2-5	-	CRAGPAETQYF	TGCCGAGCAGGCCCGGCGGAGACCCAGTACTTC
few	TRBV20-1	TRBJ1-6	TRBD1	CSVPGQGAAISSPLHF	TGCAGCGTCCCGGGACAGGGGGCGGCCATCTCTTCACCCCTCCACTTT
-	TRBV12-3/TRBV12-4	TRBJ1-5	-	CASSSRDTYQPQHF	TGTGCCAGCAGTAGCCGGGACACTTATCAGCCCCAGCATTTT
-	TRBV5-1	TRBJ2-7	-	CASSLGQLGPSYEQYF	TGCGCCAGCAGCTTGGGGCAGCTAGGACCCTCCTACGAGCAGTACTTC